Listed below are T cell receptor beta chains from one sample, sequenced in a study of cytomegalovirus exposure and HLA in healthy donors. The method was immunoSEQ multiplex PCR; TCRdb's version includes in-frame clones alone and lacks a portion of them. The sample has some 110,000 clones; approximately 70% are singletons. The sample was PBMCs. These TCRs come from a woman in her twenties or thirties in good health and CMV-seronegative. CDR3s include the opening cysteine and the closing phenylalanine or tryptophan. The D gene is left open where the match is weak. A row's size may be missing; if present it is once, few, many or a size class.

TRBJ2-7 | - | TRBD1 | TRBV6-1 | CASSEPGQSYEQYF | TGTGCCAGCAGTGAACCGGGACAGTCCTACGAGCAGTACTTC
TRBJ2-7 | - | - | TRBV12-5 | CASGLGGYEQYF | TGTGCTAGTGGTTTAGGAGGCTACGAGCAGTACTTC
TRBJ2-4 | - | - | TRBV30 | CAWSVRGRTGKNIQYF | TGTGCCTGGAGTGTAAGGGGCCGTACAGGCAAAAACATTCAGTACTTC
TRBJ1-1 | - | TRBD1 | TRBV30 | CAWTQGAFTEAFF | TGTGCCTGGACTCAGGGGGCTTTCACTGAAGCTTTCTTT
TRBJ2-7 | few | - | TRBV5-1 | CASSRQPAYEQYF | TGCGCCAGCAGCCGACAGCCAGCCTACGAGCAGTACTTC
TRBJ2-1 | - | - | TRBV6-1 | CASNPWSEQFF | TGTGCCAGCAATCCATGGAGTGAGCAGTTCTTC
TRBJ2-1 | - | TRBD2 | TRBV6-6 | CASSLSPGTGGEQFF | TGTGCCAGCAGTCTCTCCCCGGGGACGGGGGGTGAGCAGTTCTTC
TRBJ2-7 | - | TRBD1 | TRBV14 | CASSQDLARQGAHEQYF | TGTGCCAGCAGCCAAGATCTAGCGAGACAGGGGGCCCACGAGCAGTACTTC
TRBJ2-2 | few | - | TRBV5-1 | CASSLTGIEVTGELFF | TGCGCCAGCAGCTTAACAGGGATTGAGGTGACCGGGGAGCTGTTTTTT
TRBJ2-6 | - | TRBD1 | TRBV29-1 | CSVYTGESSGANVLTF | TGCAGCGTTTACACAGGGGAGAGCTCTGGGGCCAACGTCCTGACTTTC
TRBJ1-5 | - | TRBD1 | TRBV6-1 | CASSTRQGYNQPQHF | TGTGCCAGCAGTACCCGACAGGGTTACAATCAGCCCCAGCATTTT
TRBJ2-3 | - | - | TRBV5-6 | CASSLRGSGGDTQYF | TGTGCCAGCAGCTTACGTGGGAGCGGTGGAGATACGCAGTATTTT
TRBJ2-3 | - | TRBD2 | TRBV6-4 | CASRVLAGFTDTQYF | TGTGCCAGCAGAGTACTAGCGGGGTTCACAGATACGCAGTATTTT
TRBJ1-2 | - | TRBD1 | TRBV10-3 | CAIRGQGGAFGYTF | TGTGCCATCAGGGGACAGGGTGGTGCGTTTGGCTACACCTTC
TRBJ1-2 | - | TRBD1 | TRBV5-1 | CASSPTGQALYGYTF | TGCGCCAGCAGCCCGACTGGACAGGCGCTCTATGGCTACACCTTC
TRBJ1-4 | - | TRBD1 | TRBV11-2 | CASSPSRDRGRPGKLFF | TGTGCCAGCAGCCCATCCCGGGACAGGGGCCGACCAGGAAAACTGTTTTTT
TRBJ2-2 | - | TRBD2 | TRBV6-5 | CASRAGGGTGELFF | TGTGCCAGCAGAGCGGGAGGGGGGACCGGGGAGCTGTTTTTT
TRBJ1-2 | - | - | TRBV5-1 | CASSLEGGALTNYGYTF | TGCGCCAGCAGCTTGGAGGGGGGGGCCCTTACTAACTATGGCTACACCTTC
TRBJ1-1 | few | - | TRBV6-5 | CASSTTTTGNTEAFF | TGTGCCAGCAGTACCACAACAACAGGGAACACTGAAGCTTTCTTT
TRBJ1-3 | - | - | TRBV6-5 | CASGQGNTIYF | TGTGCCAGTGGACAGGGAAACACCATATATTTT
TRBJ2-7 | - | TRBD2 | TRBV7-6 | CASSFDRGEYEQYF | TGTGCCAGCAGCTTCGACCGGGGGGAGTACGAGCAGTACTTC
TRBJ1-4 | - | - | TRBV7-7 | CASSPGFYRDEKLFF | TGTGCCAGCAGCCCGGGATTTTACCGCGATGAAAAACTGTTTTTT
TRBJ2-2 | - | - | TRBV30 | CAWSRLASATGELFF | TGTGCCTGGAGTCGGCTAGCAAGCGCCACCGGGGAGCTGTTTTTT
TRBJ1-6 | few | - | TRBV4-2 | CASSQDEEVSPLHF | TGTGCCAGCAGCCAAGATGAGGAAGTTTCACCCCTCCACTTT
TRBJ2-2 | - | - | TRBV6-1 | CASRAPGFSGELFF | TGTGCCAGCAGAGCCCCCGGGTTCAGCGGGGAGCTGTTTTTT